These 11 T cell receptor beta chains were all obtained from the same sample, sequenced in a study of cytomegalovirus exposure and HLA in healthy donors. Both 60 Vbeta primers and 13 Jbeta primers went into the PCR. Assay: immunoSEQ multiplex PCR; the TCRdb copy retains only in-frame clones and omits some. Among tens of thousands of clones, about 80% were seen once, and the ten largest hold more than 1.3%. Sequences were obtained from PBMCs. These receptors all stem from a male donor in good health and CMV-seronegative.

Here the CDR3 reads CAWSEGAIQETQYF. CDR3 bases: TGTGCCTGGAGTGAGGGGGCCATACAAGAGACCCAGTACTTC. V and J are TRBV30 and TRBJ2-5, with TRBD1 identical over 7 bases. V gave up 1 base and J gave up 2 bases; unmatched junction bases: 4. Germline V CDR1 and CDR2: GTSNPN, SVGIG (reference sequence). The CDR3 consists of 14 residues.

The chain is built from TRBV9 and TRBJ1-1; D is ambiguous. The length of the CDR3 is 15 residues. Between the trimmed V and J ends, which lost 0 bases and 8 bases, there was a span of 17 bases. CDR1 SGDLS and CDR2 YYNGEE come from the germline V gene. Written as DNA, the CDR3 is TGTGCCAGCAGCGTAGGTTTCACTAGCGGCGTGGAAGCTTTCTTT. Protein product: CASSVGFTSGVEAFF. Together with reference TRBV9 and TRBJ1-1, the CDR3 gives the full variable domain: DSGVTQTPKHLITATGQRVTLRCSPRSGDLSVYWYQQSLDQGLQFLIQYYNGEERAKGNILERFSAQQFPDLHSELNLSSLELGDSALYFCASSVGFTSGVEAFFGQGTRLTVV.

This clone is deemed medium-sized. The J gene is TRBJ1-1, the V gene TRBV5-4; 7 nucleotides line up with TRBD1. The length of the CDR3 is 20 residues. Germline CDR1 reads SGHNT; CDR2 reads YYREEE (reference sequence). Germline trimming cut 0 bases from V and 2 bases from J; bases unmatched to any gene: 19. CDR3 region: CASSLGDSLISWGENTEAFF. CDR3 in DNA: TGTGCCAGCAGCTTGGGGGACAGCCTAATTAGTTGGGGGGAAAACACTGAAGCTTTCTTT.

The chain is built from TRBV19 and TRBJ1-1, with 8 nucleotides matching TRBD1. The CDR3 sequence is 14 residues long. The germline V gene has CDR1 LNHDA and CDR2 SQIVND (reference sequence). Losses at the gene ends were 4 bases for V and 4 bases for J; bases not matched to a gene: 5. DNA for the CDR3: TGTGCCAGTAGTACTATACAGGGGGGCACTGAAGCTTTCTTT. Translation: CASSTIQGGTEAFF.

This clone was seen a handful of times. CDR3 protein: CASSFHLGALNYEQYF. The CDR3 DNA reads as TGTGCCAGCAGTTTTCACTTGGGGGCCCTTAACTACGAGCAGTACTTC. J is TRBJ2-7 and V is TRBV28, with a possible D match to TRBD1 (6 bases). The V end lost 3 bases, the J end lost 3 bases, and 18 bases lay between the germline ends. There are 16 residues in the CDR3. Germline V CDR1 and CDR2: MDHEN, SYDVKM.

The chain combines TRBV6-1 with TRBJ2-7; 7 bases match TRBD2. Germline CDR1 and CDR2: MNHNS and SASEGT. CDR3 size: 15 residues. V was pared by 6 bases and J by 0 bases, with 8 bases of the junction left unmatched. This chain's CDR3 is CASRGGEFGSYEQYF. For the CDR3, the DNA is TGTGCCAGCAGGGGGGGGGAGTTCGGCTCCTACGAGCAGTACTTC.

This clone was recorded only once. This may stem from a read error, because a much larger clone lies one nucleotide away. The sample has other DNA sequences that encode this CDR3 too. This rearrangement joins TRBV28 to TRBJ2-2, with D tentatively TRBD2 (5 bases). This CDR3 region has 15 residues. From germline, CDR1 is MDHEN and CDR2 SYDVKM. The CDR3 nucleotides read TGTGCCAGCAGCCTCGCCGGCCAGGAGGTCGGGGAGCTATTTTTT. Protein sequence: CASSLAGQEVGELFF.

The sample holds one count of this clone. The gene calls are TRBV6-5 and TRBJ2-7; TRBD1 matches at 9 bases. Trimming cost V 7 bases and J 5 bases; bases outside gene matches: 9. The CDR3 is 14 residues long. Germline V gives CDR1 MNHEY, CDR2 SVGAGI. The CDR3 protein is CASTSGTGSHEQYF. The CDR3 coding sequence is TGTGCCAGCACCTCCGGGACAGGGTCCCACGAGCAGTACTTC.

The CDR3 sequence: CASSQDRGSADTQYF. Here the CDR3 DNA reads TGCGCCAGCAGCCAAGACAGGGGTTCCGCAGATACGCAGTATTTT. The chain combines TRBV4-3 with TRBJ2-3; TRBD1 is a possible D gene (6 bases). Trimming took 0 bases from V and 4 from J, leaving 11 bases between them. Per germline, CDR1 LGHNA and CDR2 YSLEER. This CDR3 is built from 15 residues.

This clone turned up a few times. This chain links TRBV5-1 with TRBJ1-1; TRBD1 might be the D (5 bases). V lost 0 bases, J lost 0 bases, and 18 bases lay in between. Germline CDR1 and CDR2: SGHRS and YFSETQ. The CDR3 totals 18 residues. In DNA, the CDR3 is TGCGCCAGCAGCTTGGGTTTGCAGGGAAGGGTCTTGAACACTGAAGCTTTCTTT. This sequence encodes CASSLGLQGRVLNTEAFF.

This clone was seen just once. The chain employs TRBV28 and TRBJ1-2; D gene ambiguous. In germline, CDR1 is MDHEN, CDR2 SYDVKM. The CDR3 is 15 residues long. Between the trimmed V and J ends, which lost 4 bases and 4 bases, there was a span of 16 bases. The CDR3 coding sequence is TGTGCCAGCAGTTATCCTAAGGGCGAGGGCTATGGCTACACCTTC. This sequence encodes CASSYPKGEGYGYTF.